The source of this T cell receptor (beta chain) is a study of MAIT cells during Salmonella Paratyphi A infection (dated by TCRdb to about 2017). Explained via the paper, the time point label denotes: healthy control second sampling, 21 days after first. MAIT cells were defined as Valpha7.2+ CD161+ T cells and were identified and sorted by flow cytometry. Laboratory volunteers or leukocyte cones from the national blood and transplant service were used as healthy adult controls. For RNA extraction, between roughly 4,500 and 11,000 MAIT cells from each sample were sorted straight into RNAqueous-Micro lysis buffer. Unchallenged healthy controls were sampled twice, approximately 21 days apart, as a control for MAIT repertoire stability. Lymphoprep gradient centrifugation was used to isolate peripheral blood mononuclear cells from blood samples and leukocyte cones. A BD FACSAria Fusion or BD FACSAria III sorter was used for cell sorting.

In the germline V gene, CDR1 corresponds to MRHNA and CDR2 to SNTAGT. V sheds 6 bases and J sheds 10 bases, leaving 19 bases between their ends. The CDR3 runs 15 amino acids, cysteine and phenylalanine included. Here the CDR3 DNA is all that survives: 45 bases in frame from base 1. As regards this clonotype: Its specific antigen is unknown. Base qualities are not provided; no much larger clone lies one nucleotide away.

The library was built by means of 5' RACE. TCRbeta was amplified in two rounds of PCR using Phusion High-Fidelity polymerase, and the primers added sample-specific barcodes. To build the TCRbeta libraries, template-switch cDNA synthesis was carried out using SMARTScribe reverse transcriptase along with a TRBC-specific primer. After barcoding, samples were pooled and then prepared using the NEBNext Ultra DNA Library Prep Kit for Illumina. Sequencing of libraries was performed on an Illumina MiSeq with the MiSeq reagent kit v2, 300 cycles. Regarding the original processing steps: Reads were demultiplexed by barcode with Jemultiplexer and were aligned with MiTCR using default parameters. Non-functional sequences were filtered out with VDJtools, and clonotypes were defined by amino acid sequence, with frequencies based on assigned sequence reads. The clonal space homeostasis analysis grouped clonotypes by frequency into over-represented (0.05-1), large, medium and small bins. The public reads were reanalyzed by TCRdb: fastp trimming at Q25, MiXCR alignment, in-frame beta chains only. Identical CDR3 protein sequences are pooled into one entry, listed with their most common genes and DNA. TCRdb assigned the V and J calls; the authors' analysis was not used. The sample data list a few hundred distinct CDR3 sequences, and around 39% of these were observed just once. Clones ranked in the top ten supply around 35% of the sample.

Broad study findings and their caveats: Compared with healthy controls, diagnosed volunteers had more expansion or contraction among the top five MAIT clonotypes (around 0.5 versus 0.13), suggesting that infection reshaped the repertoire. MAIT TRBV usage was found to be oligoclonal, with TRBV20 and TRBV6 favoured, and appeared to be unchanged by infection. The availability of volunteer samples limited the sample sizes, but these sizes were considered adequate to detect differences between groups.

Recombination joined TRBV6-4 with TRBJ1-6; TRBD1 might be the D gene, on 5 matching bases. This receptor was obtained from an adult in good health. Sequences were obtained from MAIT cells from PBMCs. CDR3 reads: CASSSGPLGESPLHF. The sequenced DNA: TGTGCCAGCAGCTCCGGACCGTTAGGGGAGTCACCCCTCCACTTT.